This entry features one T cell receptor beta chain sequence. The antigen it recognizes is unknown. Base-call qualities are not available, and no considerably larger clone is one nucleotide away. The library was obtained by the immunoSEQ multiplex PCR assay. The table comes from immuneACCESS by way of TCRdb, which keeps in-frame sequences with V and J called. Part of the clones is missing from these tables; in studies checked, under half for an unresolved V gene and the rest for unknown reasons. The sample table lists approximately 100,000 clones, roughly nine tenths of them with a count of one. The ten biggest clones cover approximately 3.7% of the sample. This record belongs to a study of T cell changes during pregnancy in multiple sclerosis (dated by TCRdb to about 2019). Some background on the complete study: The study looked at changes in the T cell repertoire across pregnancy in women with multiple sclerosis.

The cysteine opens and the phenylalanine closes a CDR3 of 13 amino acids. The DNA shown is the 39-base CDR3, in frame from base 1. A distance of 9 bases separates the germline ends of V and J, which lose 2 bases and 7 bases respectively. CDR1 and CDR2 are read off the germline V gene as SGHNT and YENEEA. The sequence was collected from a female donor with multiple sclerosis, enrolled in a pregnancy study. The sequences come from peripheral blood, collected after pregnancy. The chain links TRBV11-3 with TRBJ2-1; the D gene assignment is ambiguous. This receptor has the CDR3 CASSLPDSNEQFF. The DNA sequence reads TGTGCCAGCAGCTTACCAGACTCAAATGAGCAGTTCTTC.